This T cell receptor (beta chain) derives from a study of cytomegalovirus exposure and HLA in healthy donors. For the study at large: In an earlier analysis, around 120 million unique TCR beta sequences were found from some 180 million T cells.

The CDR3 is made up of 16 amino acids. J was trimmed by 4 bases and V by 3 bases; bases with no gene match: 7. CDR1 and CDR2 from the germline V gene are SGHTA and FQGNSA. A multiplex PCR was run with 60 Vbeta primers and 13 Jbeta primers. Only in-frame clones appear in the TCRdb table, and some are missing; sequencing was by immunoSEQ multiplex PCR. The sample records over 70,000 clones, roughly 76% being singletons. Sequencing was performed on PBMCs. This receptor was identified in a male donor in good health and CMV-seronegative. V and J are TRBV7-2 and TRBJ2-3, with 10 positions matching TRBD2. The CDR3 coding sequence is TGTGCCAGCAGCTTCTCAGCGGGGGGGTTCGCAGATACGCAGTATTTT. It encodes CASSFSAGGFADTQYF.